This entry lists 27 T cell receptor beta chains sequenced from one sample in a study of PD-L1 blockade in urothelial cancer (dated by TCRdb to the late 2010s). Interpreted using the paper, the time point label stands for: peripheral blood 6 weeks after treatment start. The library was prepared using the immunoSEQ multiplex PCR assay. The table comes from immuneACCESS by way of TCRdb, which keeps in-frame sequences with V and J called. Part of the clones is missing from these tables; in studies checked, under half for an unresolved V gene and the rest for unknown reasons. Within this sample are around 50,000 clones, with under 85% of them counted one time only. Clones ranked in the top ten supply about 2% of the sample. The sequences come from PBMCs, collected around atezolizumab (anti-PD-L1) treatment. Receptor source: a man between 50 and 59 years old with urothelial cancer.

The chain combines TRBV6-1 with TRBJ1-1; 7 nucleotides agree with TRBD1. This CDR3 comprises 14 residues. Unmatched junction bases numbered 4, after V lost 3 bases and J lost 3 bases. Germline lookup yields CDR1 MNHNS and CDR2 SASEGT. CDR3 DNA sequence: TGTGCCAGCAGTGAGGGGGACAGTCACACTGAAGCTTTCTTT. This encodes CASSEGDSHTEAFF.

The rearrangement uses TRBV13 and TRBJ2-1, with D maybe TRBD2 (5 bases). The V gene's germline CDR1 is PRHDT and CDR2 FYEKMQ (reference sequence). The V end lost 4 bases, the J end lost 8 bases, and 18 bases lay between the germline ends. This CDR3 contains 15 residues. CDR3 nucleotides: TGTGCCAGCAGCTCAGAGGGTCTTTTTGTTGATGAGCAGTTCTTC. Protein: CASSSEGLFVDEQFF.

The rearrangement links TRBV5-4 to TRBJ2-6, with 7 bases that match TRBD1. The junction had 12 bases not matched to a gene; V was cut back by 3 bases and J by 0 bases. The CDR3 consists of 19 residues. Germline-derived CDR1 and CDR2 are SGHNT and YYREEE (reference sequence). CDR3 bases: TGTGCCAGCAGCTCCGCCTCGGACAGGATAGGCTCTGGGGCCAACGTCCTGACTTTC. Amino acid sequence: CASSSASDRIGSGANVLTF.

V usage is TRBV2 and J usage is TRBJ2-5, with D tentatively TRBD2 (6 bases). The V and J ends lost 8 bases and 3 bases respectively, with 19 bases between them. CDR3 length equals 15 residues. Per germline, CDR1 SNHLY and CDR2 FYNNEI. The CDR3, as DNA: TGTGCCAGCGGGACGGGAGCGCGGCCAAAAGAGACCCAGTACTTC. This codes for CASGTGARPKETQYF.

The chain couples TRBV4-3 to TRBJ2-7, with 10 bases fitting TRBD2. The CDR3 runs 16 residues. After removal of 3 bases from V and 2 bases from J, the junction contained 7 bases not matched to a gene. CDR1 and CDR2 from the germline V gene are LGHNA and YSLEER. CDR3: CASSQTTSGATYEQYF. Written as DNA, the CDR3 is TGCGCCAGCAGCCAGACTACTAGCGGGGCCACCTACGAGCAGTACTTC.

This chain links TRBV19 with TRBJ2-1; 7 bases fit TRBD2. V lost 5 bases to trimming and J lost 10 bases; unmatched junction nucleotides: 14. Looked up from germline, CDR1 is LNHDA and CDR2 is SQIVND (reference sequence). The CDR3 loop spans 15 amino acids. In DNA, the CDR3 is TGTGCCAGTAGTCCGGAGGGACTACTGGGCCGGGAGCAGTTCTTC. It encodes CASSPEGLLGREQFF.

The V call is TRBV2, the J call TRBJ2-3, with TRBD1 matching 8 bases. J gave up 2 bases and V 3 bases, and 7 bases lay outside the gene matches. This CDR3 has 16 residues. Per germline, CDR1 SNHLY and CDR2 FYNNEI. This CDR3 is CASSERTGSPTDTQYF. The CDR3 bases are TGTGCCAGCAGTGAGCGGACAGGGTCCCCCACAGATACGCAGTATTTT. The whole variable domain, filled in from reference TRBV2 and TRBJ2-3, reads EPEVTQTPSHQVTQMGQEVILRCVPISNHLYFYWYRQILGQKVEFLVSFYNNEISEKSEIFDDQFSVERPDGSNFTLKIRSTKLEDSAMYFCASSERTGSPTDTQYFGPGTRLTVL.

DNA for the CDR3: TGTGCCAGTAGTGCCGCCCCCGACAGGGGATTGTTTGGCTACACCTTC. This encodes CASSAAPDRGLFGYTF. The V call is TRBV19, the J call TRBJ1-2, with 8 bases aligning to TRBD1. The CDR3 is 16 amino acids. V shed 5 bases and J 7 bases; nucleotides not matched to a gene: 15. Germline CDR1 LNHDA, CDR2 SQIVND (reference sequence).

In this sample, this clone turned up a few times. V gene TRBV5-6 combines with J gene TRBJ1-1; no clear D gene. This CDR3 contains 13 residues. Germline V gives CDR1 SGHDT, CDR2 YYEEEE. Between the trimmed V and J ends, which lost 4 bases and 5 bases, there was a span of 12 bases. CDR3 amino acids: CASSPGPKTEAFF. The CDR3 bases are TGTGCCAGCAGCCCCGGTCCGAAAACTGAAGCTTTCTTT.

This chain links TRBV19 with TRBJ1-6; 8 nucleotides line up with TRBD1. In germline, CDR1 is LNHDA, CDR2 SQIVND (reference sequence). V shed 5 bases and J 7 bases; nucleotides not matched to a gene: 10. This CDR3 has 16 residues. CDR3 DNA: TGTGCCAGTAGTGTCAACCGACAGGGGAAGAATTCACCCCTCCACTTT. Amino acids: CASSVNRQGKNSPLHF. The full variable domain, in which reference TRBV19 and TRBJ1-6 provide the parts outside the CDR3, is DGGITQSPKYLFRKEGQNVTLSCEQNLNHDAMYWYRQDPGQGLRLIYYSQIVNDFQKGDIAEGYSVSREKKESFPLTVTSAQKNPTAFYLCASSVNRQGKNSPLHFGNGTRLTVT.

V and J are TRBV30 and TRBJ2-4; D unclear. Germline CDR1 and CDR2: GTSNPN and SVGIG (reference sequence). CDR3 length equals 13 residues. V gave up 0 bases and J gave up 8 bases, with 11 bases separating them. The CDR3 region is CAWSVSIRDIQYF. The CDR3 DNA reads TGTGCCTGGAGTGTGTCCATCCGGGACATTCAGTACTTC.

The chain carries TRBV4-2 and TRBJ2-3; D may be TRBD1 (6 bases). The CDR3 is 16 amino acids. Germline V gives CDR1 LGHNA, CDR2 YNFKEQ. The ends were cut back, 3 bases at V and 0 bases at J, with 13 bases in the middle. The chain's CDR3 is CASSHALGGSTDTQYF. CDR3 coding DNA: TGTGCCAGCAGCCACGCCCTAGGGGGTAGCACAGATACGCAGTATTTT.

This chain links TRBV11-2 with TRBJ2-7; maybe TRBD1 (5 bases). CDR1 and CDR2 from the germline V gene are SGHAT and FQNNGV. Between the trimmed V and J ends, which lost 5 bases and 1 base, there was a span of 15 bases. The CDR3 sequence is 15 residues long. The CDR3 DNA follows: TGTGCCAGCAGCGCCTCAGGGATAAAATCCTACGAGCAGTACTTC. It is translated as CASSASGIKSYEQYF.

The chain uses TRBV10-3 and TRBJ2-2, with 8 positions matching TRBD2. CDR1 ENHRY and CDR2 SYGVKD come from the germline V gene. This CDR3 has 13 amino acids. V gave up 9 bases and J gave up 3 bases; unmatched junction bases: 3. The CDR3 is CAILADHTGELFF. Here the CDR3 DNA reads TGTGCCATACTAGCGGACCACACCGGGGAGCTGTTTTTT.

The rearrangement links TRBV19 to TRBJ1-1; no firm D call. The ends were cut back, 3 bases at V and 6 bases at J, with 14 bases in the middle. CDR3 size: 14 residues. CDR1 is LNHDA, CDR2 SQIVND, per germline (reference sequence). The CDR3 sequence: CASSIRNAEAEAFF. As DNA, the CDR3 is TGTGCCAGTAGTATCCGAAACGCAGAGGCTGAAGCTTTCTTT.

A word on this clone: A read error may produce the germline difference seen at one junction end. The chain recombines TRBV7-7 with TRBJ2-5; TRBD1 aligns across 9 bases. Germline V CDR1 and CDR2: SSHAT, FNYEAQ (reference sequence). The CDR3 runs 14 residues. The CDR3 DNA reads as TGTGCTAGCAGCTCCACAGGGGGCCTGGAGACCCAGTACTTC. As protein: CASSSTGGLETQYF.

The V gene is TRBV7-9, the J gene TRBJ2-3, with D possibly TRBD1 on 5 matching bases. This CDR3 is 15 amino acids long. V shed 1 base and J shed 3 bases, with 11 bases lying between them. Germline V CDR1 and CDR2: SEHNR, FQNEAQ (reference sequence). In DNA, the CDR3 is TGTGCCAGCAGCTTAGAAGGCAGGGATACAGATACGCAGTATTTT. Protein: CASSLEGRDTDTQYF. Variable domain in full (rest from reference TRBV7-9 and TRBJ2-3): DTGVSQNPRHKITKRGQNVTFRCDPISEHNRLYWYRQTLGQGPEFLTYFQNEAQLEKSRLLSDRFSAERPKGSFSTLEIQRTEQGDSAMYLCASSLEGRDTDTQYFGPGTRLTVL.

The chain couples TRBV21-1 to TRBJ2-2; the table's D call of TRBD1 was not tested on the DNA. TRBV21-1 is an annotated pseudogene. The CDR3 loop spans 14 amino acids. CDR3 DNA sequence: TGTGCCAGCACCCGACAGGGGGCGTACGGGGAGCTGTTTTTT. It is translated as CASTRQGAYGELFF.

The chain couples TRBV19 to TRBJ1-2; 9 bases match TRBD1. CDR3 size: 12 residues. J was trimmed by 8 bases and V by 6 bases; bases with no gene match: 4. Germline loops: CDR1 LNHDA, CDR2 SQIVND (reference sequence). The CDR3 here is CASRGTGSGYTF. The CDR3 region has the DNA TGTGCCAGTAGAGGGACAGGGTCCGGCTACACCTTC. The whole variable domain, filled in from reference TRBV19 and TRBJ1-2, reads DGGITQSPKYLFRKEGQNVTLSCEQNLNHDAMYWYRQDPGQGLRLIYYSQIVNDFQKGDIAEGYSVSREKKESFPLTVTSAQKNPTAFYLCASRGTGSGYTFGSGTRLTVV.

The chain is built from TRBV15 and TRBJ2-6; D is unclear. The V end was cut by 5 bases, the J end by 0 bases, with 11 bases between. The CDR3 is 16 amino acids. Germline lookup yields CDR1 LNHNV and CDR2 YYDKDF (reference sequence). CDR3 sequence reads: CATSLKISSGANVLTF. CDR3 bases: TGTGCCACCAGCCTTAAGATTAGCTCTGGGGCCAACGTCCTGACTTTC.

The V and J genes are TRBV5-1 and TRBJ1-5; TRBD1 matches 7 bases. TRBJ2-3 matches the DNA end more closely, so the J call is doubtful. Germline assignment: CDR1 SGHRS and CDR2 YFSETQ. The CDR3 has 14 residues. The CDR3 nucleotides read TGCGCCAGCAGCGAACAGGGGTCGGGTCAGCCCCAGTATTTT. Protein sequence: CASSEQGSGQPQYF.

This chain uses TRBV7-9 with TRBJ2-3; D ambiguous. Trimming stripped 4 bases from V and 0 bases from J, with 20 bases between. This CDR3 contains 18 residues. The germline CDR1 and CDR2 sequences are SEHNR and FQNEAQ (reference sequence). CDR3 residues: CASSSSRFVGLSTDTQYF. The CDR3 DNA reads as TGTGCCAGCAGCTCTTCACGGTTTGTGGGCCTTAGCACAGATACGCAGTATTTT.

This clone was detected only once. The J gene is TRBJ2-3, the V gene TRBV5-1; 14 nucleotides agree with TRBD2. CDR3 size: 17 residues. The V gene end was trimmed by 2 bases and the J gene end by 6 bases; junction bases not matched to a gene: 8. CDR1 is SGHRS, CDR2 YFSETQ, per germline. CDR3 in amino acids: CASSFRPGLAGVDTQYF. Here the CDR3 DNA reads TGCGCCAGCAGCTTTCGGCCGGGACTAGCGGGAGTGGATACGCAGTATTTT.

A word on this clone: Germline and junction disagree at one end, which may indicate a read error. The CDR3 loop is CASSLAGGPHRGAVF. The CDR3 coding sequence is TGTGCCAGCAGCTTGGCGGGAGGGCCACACCGGGGAGCTGTTTTT. The chain carries TRBV5-4 and TRBJ2-2, with 8 bases lining up with TRBD2. Germline-derived CDR1 and CDR2 are SGHNT and YYREEE (reference sequence). CDR3 length: 15 residues.

The chain employs TRBV11-2 and TRBJ2-2, with D tentatively TRBD2 (5 bases). V dropped 5 bases and J dropped 4 bases, with 14 bases sitting between them. This CDR3 is 15 amino acids long. CDR1 SGHAT and CDR2 FQNNGV come from the germline V gene. The CDR3: CASSAIMGSTGELFF. The CDR3 bases are TGTGCCAGCAGCGCGATAATGGGGAGCACCGGGGAGCTGTTTTTT.

This sequence joins TRBV7-9 and TRBJ2-5, with TRBD1 matching 7 bases. CDR1 SEHNR and CDR2 FQNEAQ come from the germline V gene (reference sequence). With V trimmed by 5 bases and J by 1 base, 4 bases remained unmatched. The CDR3 has 14 amino acids. DNA for the CDR3: TGTGCCAGCAGCAGGACAGGCGGCCAAGAGACCCAGTACTTC. It yields the protein CASSRTGGQETQYF. Filled out from reference TRBV7-9 and TRBJ2-5, the complete variable domain reads DTGVSQNPRHKITKRGQNVTFRCDPISEHNRLYWYRQTLGQGPEFLTYFQNEAQLEKSRLLSDRFSAERPKGSFSTLEIQRTEQGDSAMYLCASSRTGGQETQYFGPGTRLLVL.

The chain links TRBV7-2 to TRBJ2-5; 12 bases are a match to TRBD2. V was clipped by 0 bases and J by 0 bases; unmatched bases: 8. The CDR3 consists of 19 residues. The germline CDR1 and CDR2 sequences are SGHTA and FQGNSA. As DNA, the CDR3 is TGTGCCAGCAGCTTAGCAGGGCTAGCGGGAGGGCTGTACCAAGAGACCCAGTACTTC. Translating it yields CASSLAGLAGGLYQETQYF. The whole variable domain, remainder taken from reference TRBV7-2 and TRBJ2-5, is GAGVSQSPSNKVTEKGKDVELRCDPISGHTALYWYRQSLGQGLEFLIYFQGNSAPDKSGLPSDRFSAERTGGSVSTLTIQRTQQEDSAVYLCASSLAGLAGGLYQETQYFGPGTRLLVL.